The next 21 T cell receptor beta chains were all read from a single sample in a study of Ad26.COV2.S vaccination and SARS-CoV-2 variants. Sequenced by immunoSEQ multiplex PCR; TCRdb stores in-frame clones only, minus some. The table has 350,000 to 450,000 clones, just over 90% seen once. The specimen comprised peripheral blood, sampled after recovery from COVID-19. These receptors all come from a human donor who had recovered from COVID-19.

The chain couples TRBV20-1 to TRBJ1-2; D perhaps matches TRBD1 (5 bases). Germline CDR1 and CDR2: DFQATT and SNEGSKA (reference sequence). The ends were cut back, 5 bases at V and 7 bases at J, with 11 bases in the middle. The length of the CDR3 is 11 residues. The CDR3 DNA follows: TGCAGTGCTTTCCAGGGCATTGGCTACACCTTC. This codes for CSAFQGIGYTF.

The J gene is TRBJ1-2, the V gene TRBV21-1; TRBD1 is the table's D call and was not checked against the DNA. TRBV21-1 is annotated as a pseudogene. CDR3 length: 14 residues. The CDR3 spells CASSRRQENYGYTF. CDR3 in DNA: TGTGCCAGCAGCAGGAGACAGGAGAACTATGGCTACACCTTC.

The chain has TRBV10-3 and TRBJ2-5; TRBD2 might be the D (6 bases). CDR3 length: 13 amino acids. Germline V gene sequence: CDR1 ENHRY, CDR2 SYGVKD. The V end was cut by 1 base, the J end by 7 bases, with 10 bases between. CDR3 amino acids: CAISELGEVTQYF. CDR3 sequence (DNA): TGTGCCATCAGTGAGTTGGGGGAGGTGACCCAGTACTTC.

This clone was observed once. In DNA form, the CDR3 reads TGCGCCAGCAGCCCGCCTGGACGGGGGGGCACGAATGAGCAGTTCTTC. It translates to CASSPPGRGGTNEQFF. The V and J genes are TRBV4-1 and TRBJ2-1, with 8 bases identical to TRBD2. V was clipped by 4 bases and J by 7 bases; unmatched bases: 12. Germline CDR1 is MGHRA and CDR2 is YSYEKL. CDR3 length: 16 amino acids.

A single count supports this clone. DNA of the CDR3: TGTGCCAGCAGCCCCATATCGGGGAATTCCTACGAGCAGTACTTC. Translated: CASSPISGNSYEQYF. The chain is built from TRBV7-2 and TRBJ2-7, with D possibly being TRBD2 (5 bases). This CDR3 region has 15 residues. Germline CDR1 SGHTA, CDR2 FQGNSA. V was clipped by 5 bases and J by 1 base, with 15 bases between them.

The chain joins TRBV7-9 to TRBJ2-2; unclear D gene. There are 14 residues in the CDR3. Germline CDR1 SEHNR, CDR2 FQNEAQ (reference sequence). V was trimmed by 10 bases and J by 0 bases, leaving 12 bases between them. CDR3 loop: CAISDSPNTGELFF. CDR3 nucleotide sequence: TGTGCCATTTCGGATAGCCCGAACACCGGGGAGCTGTTTTTT.

The V gene is TRBV9, the J gene TRBJ1-1; D is unclear. V lost 4 bases, J lost 3 bases, and 10 bases lay in between. CDR1 and CDR2 from the germline V gene are SGDLS and YYNGEE. The CDR3 spans 13 residues. The CDR3 nucleotides read TGTGCCAGCAGCCCCGTAGAATACACTGAAGCTTTCTTT. Residues: CASSPVEYTEAFF.

The chain uses TRBV5-1 and TRBJ1-6, with D possibly TRBD1 on 5 matching bases. Trimming pared 3 bases from V and 9 bases from J, leaving 16 bases between. CDR3 length: 15 amino acids. Per the germline V gene, CDR1 is SGHRS and CDR2 is YFSETQ. The CDR3 protein is CASSSTELGGSPLHF. The CDR3 nucleotides are TGCGCCAGCAGCTCAACCGAATTGGGGGGTTCACCCCTCCACTTT.

The genes are TRBV15 and TRBJ2-3; D call uncertain. The CDR3 loop spans 14 amino acids. Trimming removed 0 bases from V and 3 bases from J, with 7 bases in between. The germline V gene has CDR1 LNHNV and CDR2 YYDKDF (reference sequence). The CDR3 nucleotides read TGTGCCACCAGCAGAGAATTGAAGACAGATACGCAGTATTTT. Protein product: CATSRELKTDTQYF.

The rearrangement uses TRBV19 and TRBJ1-1; no clear D. The CDR3 runs to 11 residues. Trimming took 7 bases from V and 5 from J, leaving 8 bases between them. CDR1 is LNHDA, CDR2 SQIVND, per germline (reference sequence). CDR3 bases: TGTGCCAGTACGTTTAGTACTGAAGCTTTCTTT. It translates to CASTFSTEAFF.

This clone appeared a few times. The chain joins TRBV4-1 to TRBJ1-1; 9 bases agree with TRBD1. CDR1 and CDR2 (germline): MGHRA, YSYEKL. J lost 1 base, V lost 0 bases, and 0 bases had no gene match. The CDR3 is made up of 15 amino acids. The DNA of the CDR3 is TGCGCCAGCAGCCAAGAGGGACAGGGGAACACTGAAGCTTTCTTT. Protein sequence: CASSQEGQGNTEAFF.

This chain joins TRBV7-2 and TRBJ1-3; 8 nucleotides match TRBD1. The ends lost 5 bases at V and 5 bases at J; junction bases unmatched: 5. The CDR3 runs 14 residues. Germline-derived CDR1 and CDR2 are SGHTA and FQGNSA. The CDR3 reads CASSPRTGRNTIYF. CDR3 bases: TGTGCCAGCAGCCCGCGGACAGGGAGAAACACCATATATTTT.

The rearrangement uses TRBV7-9 and TRBJ2-5, with a possible D match to TRBD2 (6 bases). Germline V lookup: CDR1 SEHNR, CDR2 FQNEAQ (reference sequence). The CDR3 is made up of 13 amino acids. Between the trimmed V and J ends, which lost 7 bases and 1 base, there was a span of 10 bases. CDR3 DNA: TGTGCCAGCATACGGGGGACCCAAGAGACCCAGTACTTC. Translation gives CASIRGTQETQYF.

V and J are TRBV18 and TRBJ2-5; D remains unclear. The germline V gene has CDR1 KGHSH and CDR2 LQKENI. The CDR3 totals 13 residues. Trimming cost V 1 base and J 5 bases, with 8 bases left between them. The CDR3 protein is CASSPQGMETQYF. CDR3 nucleotides: TGTGCCAGCTCACCACAGGGTATGGAGACCCAGTACTTC.

This chain links TRBV19 with TRBJ1-4; D remains ambiguous. The V and J ends lost 7 bases and 10 bases respectively, with 16 bases between them. Germline V lookup: CDR1 LNHDA, CDR2 SQIVND (reference sequence). The CDR3 length is 13 residues. The CDR3 DNA reads as TGTGCCAGTATTCAGGTCCCGGGCGGAAAACTGTTTTTT. It translates to CASIQVPGGKLFF.

The chain is built from TRBV7-8 and TRBJ1-2; possibly TRBD1 for D (5 bases). Germline CDR1 and CDR2: SGHVS and FQNEAQ. V gave up 5 bases and J gave up 8 bases, with 18 bases separating them. The CDR3 spans 14 residues. For the CDR3, the DNA is TGTGCCAGCAGCGCCAGCTCACAAAGGGACGGCTACACCTTC. It codes for CASSASSQRDGYTF.

DNA of the CDR3: TGTGCCAGCAGCTTTGAACCTCGGTCGACAGATACGCAGTATTTT. It translates to CASSFEPRSTDTQYF. The rearrangement joins TRBV5-5 to TRBJ2-3; D gene uncertain. The CDR3 runs to 15 residues. Germline CDR1 SGHKS, CDR2 YYEKEE (reference sequence). V was trimmed by 2 bases and J by 3 bases, leaving 13 bases between them.

The chain carries TRBV7-6 and TRBJ2-6; no clear D. V was trimmed by 5 bases and J by 2 bases, leaving 13 bases between them. The CDR3 length is 16 residues. Germline CDR1 and CDR2: SGHVS and FNYEAQ. The DNA of the CDR3 is TGTGCCAGCAGCAAAGCCGTGCGCGCTGGGGCCAACGTCCTGACTTTC. This gives the protein CASSKAVRAGANVLTF.

This chain joins TRBV6-5 and TRBJ2-5; 7 bases map to TRBD2. This CDR3 is 14 amino acids long. Germline values: CDR1 MNHEY, CDR2 SVGAGI. The ends lost 6 bases at V and 1 base at J; junction bases unmatched: 5. The CDR3 sequence: CASRRRTSQETQYF. The DNA for the CDR3 is TGTGCCAGCAGGAGGAGGACTAGCCAAGAGACCCAGTACTTC.

The chain couples TRBV2 to TRBJ1-2; 10 nucleotides line up with TRBD1. CDR1 and CDR2 (germline): SNHLY, FYNNEI. This CDR3 spans 16 amino acids. The V gene end was trimmed by 6 bases and the J gene end by 1 base; junction bases not matched to a gene: 8. The chain's CDR3 is CASRNIGQGVNYGYTF. As DNA, the CDR3 is TGTGCCAGCAGAAATATCGGACAGGGGGTTAACTATGGCTACACCTTC.

This chain uses TRBV7-2 with TRBJ1-3; D unresolved. V was clipped by 5 bases and J by 0 bases, with 23 bases between them. Germline V lookup: CDR1 SGHTA, CDR2 FQGNSA. CDR3 length: 19 amino acids. The DNA for the CDR3 is TGTGCCAGCAGCACCCAGGTAGTCCTTGGGTCAGCCTCTGGAAACACCATATATTTT. Its protein is CASSTQVVLGSASGNTIYF.